The sample holds many counts of the clone carrying this T cell receptor (beta chain). The antigen remains undetermined. This sample was taken from a study of T cell repertoires in cytomegalovirus infection. TCRdb independently ran MiXCR on the reads; one entry per CDR3 protein. The sample includes approximately 500,000 distinct CDR3 sequences, around 11% of them seen just once. V lost 8 bases, J lost 6 bases, and 9 bases stayed unmatched. CDR3 length: 13 residues. Per the germline V gene, CDR1 is MDHEN and CDR2 is SYDVKM. Study results and limitations: There were HLA-C-restricted CMV-specific TCR beta clonotypes dominating the ex vivo response.

The source of this sequence is a human donor in good health (CMV status not recorded). Some clones in this sample may be carry-over from other donors' samples. V and J are TRBV28 and TRBJ2-7; TRBD1 aligns across 8 bases. Sequencing input: PBMCs. In DNA, the CDR3 is TGTGCCAGCGCCCAGCAGGGGGCGGGCGAGCAGTACTTC. This codes for CASAQQGAGEQYF.